This entry describes one T cell receptor beta chain. Its antigen is undetermined. This record comes from a study of T-cell memory formation after mild COVID-19. Study-wide findings and caveats: The main location of contracting CD4+ clones was CM and EM, and that of contracting CD8+ clones was EMRA.

The CDR3 consists of 13 residues. Germline CDR1 is MNHEY and CDR2 is SVGAGI. V was trimmed by 5 bases and J by 10 bases, leaving 15 bases between them. One entry per CDR3 protein, called by TCRdb with MiXCR from the 5' RACE reads. The sample carries fewer than 400,000 distinct CDR3 sequences, roughly 13% recorded once. The chain recombines TRBV6-5 with TRBJ1-5; D remains unclear. Specimen: PBMCs or a T cell subset sorted from them (not recorded which). The source of this sequence is a man younger than 35 who had mild COVID-19 (a few samples of this study predate the infection). Cell type and time point are not known. In nucleotides, the CDR3 is TGTGCCAGCAGTAACGGCCCGTTCGGCCCCCAGCATTTT. This sequence encodes CASSNGPFGPQHF.